Listed below are T cell receptor beta chains from one sample, sequenced in a study of T cells after yellow fever vaccination. In TCRdb, the 5' RACE reads were re-called with MiXCR into one record per CDR3 protein. The sample includes around 550,000 distinct CDR3 sequences, 15% to 20% of them seen just once. Material: PBMCs, obtained 15 days after the yellow fever booster vaccination. The receptors were gathered from a young man who received the YFV17D yellow fever vaccine. The CDR3 runs from the conserved cysteine through the conserved F or W. Each record gives: D gene, J gene, V gene, clone size, CDR3 protein, CDR3 DNA. A D gene is named only where the DNA matches it firmly. Rows give clone size only sometimes, using once, few, many, or a class for an expanded clone.

TRBD1 | TRBJ2-5 | TRBV27 | - | CASSSGTGGWETQYF | TGTGCCAGCAGTTCCGGGACAGGGGGCTGGGAGACCCAGTACTTC
- | TRBJ1-3 | TRBV12-3/TRBV12-4 | few | CANGGVGNTIYF | TGTGCCAACGGGGGAGTTGGAAACACCATATATTTT
- | TRBJ2-1 | TRBV5-1 | few | CASSLVDNRNEQFF | TGCGCCAGCAGCTTGGTGGATAACAGGAATGAGCAGTTCTTC
- | TRBJ2-7 | TRBV20-1 | - | CSASSQTGSYEQYF | TGCAGTGCATCAAGCCAGACAGGAAGCTACGAGCAGTACTTC
- | TRBJ2-5 | TRBV9 | - | CASSDARAGETQYF | TGTGCCAGCAGCGATGCCAGGGCGGGAGAGACCCAGTACTTC
TRBD2 | TRBJ2-7 | TRBV5-4 | - | CASSLVSSGPYEQYF | TGTGCCAGCAGCTTGGTGTCTAGCGGGCCCTACGAGCAGTACTTC
- | TRBJ2-1 | TRBV24-1 | - | CATSDSMGSSYNEQFF | TGTGCCACCAGTGATTCGATGGGGAGTTCCTACAATGAGCAGTTCTTC
- | TRBJ2-7 | TRBV3-1 | few | CASSTRGYEQYF | TGTGCCAGCAGCACCCGAGGCTACGAGCAGTACTTC
TRBD1 | TRBJ2-3 | TRBV6-5 | few | CASSYSRQGTDTQYF | TGTGCCAGCAGTTACTCGAGACAGGGGACAGATACGCAGTATTTT
- | TRBJ2-7 | TRBV20-1 | - | CSARGDSDEQYF | TGCAGTGCCCGCGGGGATAGCGACGAGCAGTACTTC
TRBD2 | TRBJ2-3 | TRBV25-1 | few | CASSEFGLAGTDTQYF | TGTGCCAGCAGTGAATTTGGACTAGCGGGCACAGATACGCAGTATTTT
TRBD2 | TRBJ2-7 | TRBV7-2 | few | CASSFRGSGRKSYEQYF | TGTGCCAGCAGCTTTCGGGGTAGCGGGAGGAAATCCTACGAGCAGTACTTC
- | TRBJ2-1 | TRBV5-1 | once | CASSLVRDTRTEQFF | TGCGCCAGCAGCTTGGTGCGGGACACTCGAACCGAGCAGTTCTTC
TRBD1 | TRBJ2-2 | TRBV6-2/TRBV6-3 | - | CASSYYPGQGGTGELFF | TGTGCCAGCAGTTACTACCCGGGACAGGGTGGCACCGGGGAGCTGTTTTTT
- | TRBJ2-1 | TRBV19 | few | CASTGSEQFF | TGTGCCAGTACAGGGAGTGAGCAGTTCTTC
- | TRBJ2-2 | TRBV20-1 | - | CSARSQATGELFF | TGCAGTGCTAGAAGCCAGGCCACCGGGGAGCTGTTTTTT
- | TRBJ2-7 | TRBV30 | - | CAWREGQWGYYEQYF | TGTGCCTGGAGGGAAGGACAGTGGGGGTACTACGAGCAGTACTTC
- | TRBJ2-1 | TRBV7-9 | - | CASSSLGGSYNEQFF | TGTGCCAGCAGCTCCCTGGGGGGCTCCTACAATGAGCAGTTCTTC
- | TRBJ2-7 | TRBV5-1 | few | CASSLEGHYYEQYF | TGCGCCAGCAGCTTGGAGGGACACTACTACGAGCAGTACTTC
- | TRBJ2-6 | TRBV6-1 | few | CASRRGGANVLTF | TGTGCCAGCAGGAGAGGAGGGGCCAACGTCCTGACTTTC
TRBD2 | TRBJ2-1 | TRBV6-2/TRBV6-3 | - | CASSFAGEAYNEQFF | TGTGCCAGCAGTTTCGCGGGAGAGGCCTACAATGAGCAGTTCTTC
TRBD2 | TRBJ2-1 | TRBV10-3 | - | CAISLKGLAGGNEQFF | TGTGCCATCAGCCTAAAGGGACTAGCGGGAGGTAATGAGCAGTTCTTC
- | TRBJ2-5 | TRBV5-1 | few | CASSLANSQETQYF | TGCGCCAGCAGCTTGGCCAACAGTCAAGAGACCCAGTACTTC
TRBD2 | TRBJ2-1 | TRBV30 | few | CAWTGLGAEQFF | TGTGCCTGGACAGGACTAGGAGCTGAGCAGTTCTTC
- | TRBJ1-5 | TRBV5-1 | few | CASSLVGWKTTSNQPQHF | TGCGCCAGCAGCTTGGTGGGGTGGAAGACCACTAGCAATCAGCCCCAGCATTTT
- | TRBJ1-1 | TRBV9 | few | CASSVEGDTEAFF | TGTGCCAGCAGCGTAGAAGGGGACACTGAAGCTTTCTTT
TRBD2 | TRBJ2-1 | TRBV7-8 | few | CASIGEGEQFF | TGTGCCAGCATCGGGGAGGGGGAGCAGTTCTTC
- | TRBJ2-7 | TRBV7-8 | - | CASSLDFNYEQYF | TGTGCCAGCAGCTTAGACTTTAACTACGAGCAGTACTTC
TRBD2 | TRBJ2-3 | TRBV20-1 | - | CSASVSGRRTDTQYF | TGCAGTGCTAGTGTTAGCGGGAGGCGCACAGATACGCAGTATTTT
- | TRBJ1-2 | TRBV18 | few | CASSYDRANYGYTF | TGTGCCAGCTCATACGACAGAGCTAACTATGGCTACACCTTC
- | TRBJ1-4 | TRBV20-1 | few | CSAKGDKKLFF | TGCAGTGCTAAGGGGGATAAAAAACTGTTTTTT
- | TRBJ2-1 | TRBV4-2 | - | CASSQSSQYNEQFF | TGTGCCAGCAGCCAAAGCAGCCAATACAATGAGCAGTTCTTC
TRBD1 | TRBJ2-6 | TRBV6-1 | - | CASKYRGRGTGANVLTF | TGTGCCAGCAAATACAGGGGGCGCGGGACTGGGGCCAACGTCCTGACTTTC
TRBD1 | TRBJ2-2 | TRBV5-1 | few | CASSLEGQGPPGELFF | TGCGCCAGCAGCTTGGAGGGACAGGGTCCCCCCGGGGAGCTGTTTTTT
- | TRBJ2-1 | TRBV7-9 | few | CASSLVRDPGNEQFF | TGTGCCAGCAGCTTAGTCCGGGACCCCGGGAATGAGCAGTTCTTC
- | TRBJ2-7 | TRBV20-1 | few | CSARDFSYEQYF | TGCAGTGCTAGGGACTTTTCCTACGAGCAGTACTTC
TRBD1 | TRBJ1-5 | TRBV27 | - | CASSLVGYRGVQPQHF | TGTGCCAGCAGTTTAGTGGGCTACAGGGGGGTTCAGCCCCAGCATTTT
- | TRBJ2-3 | TRBV21-1 | - | CASSTLLATDTQYF | TGTGCCAGCAGCACCTTACTAGCCACGGATACGCAGTATTTT